These 4 T cell receptor beta chains came from one sample sequenced in a study of identical twins. TCRdb passed the 5' RACE reads through MiXCR, listing each CDR3 protein once. The repertoire has some 330,000 distinct CDR3 sequences, roughly 9% of them found once; the top ten carry roughly 9%. The sample taken for sequencing was naive T cells sorted from blood. These receptors were obtained from a woman between 45 and 65 years old in good health.

This clonotype was detected only a few times. The chain employs TRBV12-5 and TRBJ2-1; 11 nucleotides align to TRBD1. The germline V gene encodes CDR1 LGHNT and CDR2 FRNRAP. This CDR3 contains 16 residues. V lost 0 bases to trimming and J lost 9 bases; unmatched junction nucleotides: 7. The CDR3 nucleotides are TGTGCTAGTGGTTTGGTACTCAGGACAGGGGGCTTTGAGCAGTTCTTC. Amino acid sequence: CASGLVLRTGGFEQFF.

This clonotype was observed a few times. The V call is TRBV7-9, the J call TRBJ2-7; 11 nucleotides line up with TRBD2. V was clipped by 4 bases and J by 4 bases; unmatched bases: 6. This CDR3 is built from 15 residues. Germline CDR1 and CDR2: SEHNR and FQNEAQ (reference sequence). The CDR3 here is CASSSRLAGQYEQYF. CDR3 DNA: TGTGCCAGCAGCTCCCGACTAGCGGGGCAATACGAGCAGTACTTC.

This chain links TRBV20-1 with TRBJ2-7; a weak D match, TRBD1 (6 bases). Germline V gene lookup returns CDR1 DFQATT and CDR2 SNEGSKA (reference sequence). This CDR3 has 12 residues. V was clipped by 7 bases and J by 5 bases, with 15 bases between them. CDR3 bases: TGCAGTGGGAGGACAGCCGGCAACGAGCAGTACTTC. Protein product: CSGRTAGNEQYF.

This clonotype has only one observation. V and J are TRBV9 and TRBJ2-7; D is perhaps TRBD1 (5 bases). Germline lookup yields CDR1 SGDLS and CDR2 YYNGEE. The ends were cut back, 4 bases at V and 0 bases at J, with 17 bases in the middle. This CDR3 contains 16 residues. CDR3 sequence reads: CASSLGVSYSSYEQYF. In DNA, the CDR3 is TGTGCCAGCAGCTTAGGGGTTAGCTATAGCTCCTACGAGCAGTACTTC. The whole variable domain, filled in from reference TRBV9 and TRBJ2-7, reads DSGVTQTPKHLITATGQRVTLRCSPRSGDLSVYWYQQSLDQGLQFLIQYYNGEERAKGNILERFSAQQFPDLHSELNLSSLELGDSALYFCASSLGVSYSSYEQYFGPGTRLTVT.